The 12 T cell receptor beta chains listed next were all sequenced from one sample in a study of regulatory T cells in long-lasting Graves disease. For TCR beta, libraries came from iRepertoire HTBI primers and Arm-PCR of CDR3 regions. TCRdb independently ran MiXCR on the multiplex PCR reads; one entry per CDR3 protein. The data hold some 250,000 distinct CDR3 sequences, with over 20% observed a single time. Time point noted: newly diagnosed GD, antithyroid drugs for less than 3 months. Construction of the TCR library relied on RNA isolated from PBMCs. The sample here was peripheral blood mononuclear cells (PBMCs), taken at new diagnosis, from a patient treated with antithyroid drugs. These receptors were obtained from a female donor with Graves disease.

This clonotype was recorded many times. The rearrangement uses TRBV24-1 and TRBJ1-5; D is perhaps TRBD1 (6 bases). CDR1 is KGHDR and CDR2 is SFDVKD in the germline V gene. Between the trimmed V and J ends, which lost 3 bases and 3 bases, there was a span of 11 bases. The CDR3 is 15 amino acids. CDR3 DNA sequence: TGTGCCACCAGTGATCGTGGACAGCCCAATCAGCCCCAGCATTTT. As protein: CATSDRGQPNQPQHF.

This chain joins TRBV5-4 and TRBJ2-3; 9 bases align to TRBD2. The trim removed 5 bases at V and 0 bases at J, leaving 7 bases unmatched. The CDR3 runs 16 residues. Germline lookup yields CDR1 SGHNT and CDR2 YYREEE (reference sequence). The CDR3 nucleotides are TGTGCCAGCAGTGGTAGCGGGAGCTCGAGCACAGATACGCAGTATTTT. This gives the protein CASSGSGSSSTDTQYF. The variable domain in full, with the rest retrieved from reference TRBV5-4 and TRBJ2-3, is ETGVTQSPTHLIKTRGQQVTLRCSSQSGHNTVSWYQQALGQGPQFIFQYYREEENGRGNFPPRFSGLQFPNYSSELNVNALELDDSALYLCASSGSGSSSTDTQYFGPGTRLTVL.

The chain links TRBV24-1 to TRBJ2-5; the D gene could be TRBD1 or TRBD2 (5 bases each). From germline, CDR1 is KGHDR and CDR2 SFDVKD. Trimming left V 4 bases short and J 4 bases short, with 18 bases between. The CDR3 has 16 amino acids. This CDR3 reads CATSDPQGPRGETQYF. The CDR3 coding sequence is TGTGCCACCAGTGACCCGCAGGGACCCCGGGGAGAGACCCAGTACTTC.

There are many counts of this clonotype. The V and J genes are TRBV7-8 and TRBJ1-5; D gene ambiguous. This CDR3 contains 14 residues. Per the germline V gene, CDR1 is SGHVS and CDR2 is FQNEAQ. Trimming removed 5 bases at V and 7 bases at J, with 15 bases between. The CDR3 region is CASSGLDEEQPQHF. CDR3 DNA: TGTGCCAGCAGCGGACTGGATGAGGAGCAGCCCCAGCATTTT.

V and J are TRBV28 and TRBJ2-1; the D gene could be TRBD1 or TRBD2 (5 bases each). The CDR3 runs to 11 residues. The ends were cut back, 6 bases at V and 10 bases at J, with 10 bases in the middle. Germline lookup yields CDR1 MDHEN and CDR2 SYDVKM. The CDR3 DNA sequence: TGTGCCAGCAGGTGGGGGATGGAGCAGTTCTTC. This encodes CASRWGMEQFF.

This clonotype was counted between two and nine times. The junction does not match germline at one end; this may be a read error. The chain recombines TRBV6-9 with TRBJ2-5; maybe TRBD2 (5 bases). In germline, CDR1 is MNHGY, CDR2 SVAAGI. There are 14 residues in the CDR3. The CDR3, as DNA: TGTGCCAGCAGTTACGGTAGCGCCCAAGAGACCCAGTGCTTC. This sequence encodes CASSYGSAQETQCF.

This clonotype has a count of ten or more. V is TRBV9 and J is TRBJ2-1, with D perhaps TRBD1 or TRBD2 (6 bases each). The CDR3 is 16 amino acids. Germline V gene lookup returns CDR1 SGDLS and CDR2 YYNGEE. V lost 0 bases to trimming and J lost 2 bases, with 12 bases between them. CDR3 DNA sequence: TGTGCCAGCAGCGTAGAGGCGGGACAAACCTACAATGAGCAGTTCTTC. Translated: CASSVEAGQTYNEQFF.

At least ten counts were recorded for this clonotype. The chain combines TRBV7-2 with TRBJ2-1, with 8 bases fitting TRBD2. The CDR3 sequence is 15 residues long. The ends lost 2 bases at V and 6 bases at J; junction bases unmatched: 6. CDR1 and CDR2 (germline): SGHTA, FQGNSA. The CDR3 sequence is CASSLPGTRINEQFF. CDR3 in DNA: TGTGCCAGCAGCTTACCCGGGACTAGGATCAATGAGCAGTTCTTC.

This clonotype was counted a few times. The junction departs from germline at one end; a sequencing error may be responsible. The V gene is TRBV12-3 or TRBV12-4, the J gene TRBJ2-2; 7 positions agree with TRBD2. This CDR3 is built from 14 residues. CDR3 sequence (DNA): TGTGCCAGCAGTTTAAGTGTCGCTCGCGGGGGGCTGTTTTTT. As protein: CASSLSVARGGLFF.

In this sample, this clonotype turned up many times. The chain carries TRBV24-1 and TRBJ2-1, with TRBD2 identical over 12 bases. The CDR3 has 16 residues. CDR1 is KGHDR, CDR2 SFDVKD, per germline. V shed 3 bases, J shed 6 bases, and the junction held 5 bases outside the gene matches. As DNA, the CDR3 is TGTGCCACCAGTGATCCTAGCGGGAGGGCCGTCAATGAGCAGTTCTTC. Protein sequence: CATSDPSGRAVNEQFF.

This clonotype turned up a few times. The CDR3 protein is CASSRRTATNEKLFF. The CDR3 DNA is TGTGCCAGCAGCCGCCGGACAGCAACTAATGAAAAACTGTTTTTT. The gene calls are TRBV7-6 and TRBJ1-4, with D tentatively TRBD1 (6 bases). Trimming cost V 5 bases and J 0 bases, with 10 bases left between them. The CDR3 sequence is 15 residues long. Germline lookup yields CDR1 SGHVS and CDR2 FNYEAQ.

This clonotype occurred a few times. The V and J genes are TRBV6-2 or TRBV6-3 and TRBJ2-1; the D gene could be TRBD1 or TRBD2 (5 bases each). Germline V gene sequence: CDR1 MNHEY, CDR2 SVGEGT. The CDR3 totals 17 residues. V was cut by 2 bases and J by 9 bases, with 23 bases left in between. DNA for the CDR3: TGTGCCAGCAGTTACGACAGCCTGGGGGTCGAGGGCACTGAGCAGTTCTTC. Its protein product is CASSYDSLGVEGTEQFF.